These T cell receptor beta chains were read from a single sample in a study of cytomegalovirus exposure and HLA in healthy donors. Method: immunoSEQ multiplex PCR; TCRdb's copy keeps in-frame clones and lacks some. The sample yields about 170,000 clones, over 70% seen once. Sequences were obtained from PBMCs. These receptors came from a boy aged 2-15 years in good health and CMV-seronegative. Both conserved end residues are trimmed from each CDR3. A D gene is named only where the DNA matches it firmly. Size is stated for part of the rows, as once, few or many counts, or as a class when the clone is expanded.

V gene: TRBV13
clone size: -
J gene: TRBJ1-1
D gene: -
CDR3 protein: ASSLRYEEAF

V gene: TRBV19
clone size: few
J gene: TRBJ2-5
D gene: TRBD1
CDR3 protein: ASSILYRGEETQY

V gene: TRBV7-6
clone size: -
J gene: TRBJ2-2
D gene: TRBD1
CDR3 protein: ASSPGQGGTGELF

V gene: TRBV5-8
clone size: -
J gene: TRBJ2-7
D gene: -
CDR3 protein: ASSFRGLGDEQY

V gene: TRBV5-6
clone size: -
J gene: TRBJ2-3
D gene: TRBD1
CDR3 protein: ASSGTGTTDTQY

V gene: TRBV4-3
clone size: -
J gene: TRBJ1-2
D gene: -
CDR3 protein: ASSQEQGVIYGYT

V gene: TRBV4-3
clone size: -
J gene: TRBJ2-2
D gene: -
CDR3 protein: ASSQDLGENTGELF

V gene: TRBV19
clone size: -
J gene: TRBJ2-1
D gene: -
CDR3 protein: ASSGVSHNEQF

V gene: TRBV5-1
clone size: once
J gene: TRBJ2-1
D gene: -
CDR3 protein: ASSLPDLALYNEQF

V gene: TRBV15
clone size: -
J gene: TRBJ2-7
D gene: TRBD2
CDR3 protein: ATSFTSGRSYEQY

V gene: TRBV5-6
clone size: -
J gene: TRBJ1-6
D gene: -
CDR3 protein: ASSSTVLRDNNNSPLH

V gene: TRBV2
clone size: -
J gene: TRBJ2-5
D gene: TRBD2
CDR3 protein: ASSSGRVETQY

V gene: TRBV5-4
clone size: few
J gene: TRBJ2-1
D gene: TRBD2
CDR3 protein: ASSTSGGAVNEQF

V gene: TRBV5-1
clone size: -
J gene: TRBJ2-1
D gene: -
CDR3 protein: ASSLVAGSSYNEQF

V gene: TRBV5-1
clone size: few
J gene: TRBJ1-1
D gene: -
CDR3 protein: ASSLDRDTEAF

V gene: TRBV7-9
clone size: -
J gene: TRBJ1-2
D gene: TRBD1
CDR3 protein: ASSLVRQGAHGYT

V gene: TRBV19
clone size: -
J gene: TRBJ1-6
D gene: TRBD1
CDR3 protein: ASSPTGGNSPLH